The 29 T cell receptor beta chains reported below all come from one sample, sequenced in a study of early T cells in non-severe SARS-CoV-2 infection. TCRdb used MiXCR to reprocess the 5' RACE reads, holding one entry per CDR3 protein. The sample shows about 77,000 distinct CDR3 sequences, about 16% of them seen only once. What was sequenced was whole blood. The receptors were sampled from an adult who was a healthcare worker with PCR-confirmed SARS-CoV-2 infection or an uninfected control (not recorded which).

This clonotype was counted only a few times. CDR3 nucleotides: TGTGCCCTAGACAGGGGAAACACCGGGGAGCTGTTTTTT. Its translation is CALDRGNTGELFF. The chain carries TRBV30 and TRBJ2-2; 8 bases map to TRBD1. V was clipped by 8 bases and J by 2 bases; unmatched bases: 4. Per germline, CDR1 GTSNPN and CDR2 SVGIG (reference sequence). The CDR3 is 13 residues long.

Turning to this clonotype: This may come from a read error, since a much larger clone is one base off. The V call is TRBV19, the J call TRBJ1-4; 8 bases agree with TRBD1. The CDR3 length is 15 residues. V lost 4 bases to trimming and J lost 3 bases; unmatched junction nucleotides: 4. Germline V gives CDR1 LNHDA, CDR2 SQIVND (reference sequence). The DNA for the CDR3 is TGTGCCAGTAGTACGAGGACAGGGCCTAATGAAAAACTGTTTTTT. Its protein product is CASSTRTGPNEKLFF.

The genes are TRBV27 and TRBJ1-2; possible D gene TRBD1, 6 bases. In germline, CDR1 is MNHEY, CDR2 SMNVEV (reference sequence). This CDR3 is 16 amino acids long. V was pared by 5 bases and J by 8 bases, with 24 bases between. CDR3 loop: CASSALSTGSTKGYTF. Written as DNA, the CDR3 is TGTGCCAGCAGTGCCCTATCGACAGGCTCCACGAAGGGCTACACCTTC.

This clonotype appeared a few times. The gene calls are TRBV5-6 and TRBJ1-5, with D possibly matching TRBD1 (6 bases). Germline-derived CDR1 and CDR2 are SGHDT and YYEEEE. This CDR3 comprises 14 residues. Trimming removed 4 bases from V and 0 bases from J, with 8 bases in between. DNA for the CDR3: TGTGCCAGCAGCCGACAGGTTAGCAATCAGCCCCAGCATTTT. The encoded protein is CASSRQVSNQPQHF.

This clonotype was picked up a small number of times. The J gene is TRBJ2-1, the V gene TRBV7-3, with D perhaps TRBD2 (6 bases). Between the trimmed V and J ends, which lost 2 bases and 4 bases, there was a span of 9 bases. CDR3 size: 14 residues. Germline V gene sequence: CDR1 SGHTA, CDR2 FQGTGA. CDR3 nucleotide sequence: TGTGCCAGCAGCTTATCACTAGCATACAATGAGCAGTTCTTC. Its protein product is CASSLSLAYNEQFF.

In this sample, this clonotype turned up a few times. The chain has TRBV9 and TRBJ2-7; 8 bases match TRBD1. The CDR3 spans 12 residues. After removal of 4 bases from V and 6 bases from J, the junction contained 3 bases not matched to a gene. Germline CDR1 and CDR2: SGDLS and YYNGEE. The CDR3 protein is CASSKDRGEQYF. The CDR3 bases are TGTGCCAGCAGCAAAGACAGGGGCGAGCAGTACTTC.

This clonotype was seen a few times. The chain is built from TRBV7-9 and TRBJ2-3; 7 bases match TRBD2. The CDR3 sequence is 16 residues long. The germline V gene has CDR1 SEHNR and CDR2 FQNEAQ (reference sequence). The V and J ends lost 4 bases and 6 bases, in that order; junction bases with no gene match: 13. In DNA form, the CDR3 reads TGTGCCAGCAGCTCGCTACGTCCTAGCGGAGGGGATACGCAGTATTTT. Residues: CASSSLRPSGGDTQYF. The whole variable domain, filled in from reference TRBV7-9 and TRBJ2-3, reads DTGVSQNPRHKITKRGQNVTFRCDPISEHNRLYWYRQTLGQGPEFLTYFQNEAQLEKSRLLSDRFSAERPKGSFSTLEIQRTEQGDSAMYLCASSSLRPSGGDTQYFGPGTRLTVL.

The chain is built from TRBV5-5 and TRBJ2-1; 9 positions agree with TRBD1. Looked up from germline, CDR1 is SGHKS and CDR2 is YYEKEE (reference sequence). The ends lost 4 bases at V and 2 bases at J; junction bases unmatched: 4. The CDR3 totals 15 residues. The CDR3 nucleotides are TGTGCCAGCAGCAGGACAGGGGACCCCTACAATGAGCAGTTCTTC. It translates to CASSRTGDPYNEQFF.

This clonotype showed up many times. The chain recombines TRBV20-1 with TRBJ1-1; perhaps TRBD1 as D (5 bases). CDR3 length: 14 amino acids. The germline V and J ends were trimmed by 6 bases and 7 bases, with 21 bases remaining between them. Germline V gene sequence: CDR1 DFQATT, CDR2 SNEGSKA (reference sequence). As DNA, the CDR3 is TGCAGTGCCGAACTACTCCAGGGATTTGGTGAAGCTTTCTTT. Its protein is CSAELLQGFGEAFF.

The chain couples TRBV5-6 to TRBJ2-1; no clear D. The CDR3 is made up of 15 amino acids. CDR1 SGHDT and CDR2 YYEEEE come from the germline V gene. The V end was cut by 1 base, the J end by 5 bases, with 13 bases between. The CDR3 DNA reads TGTGCCAGCAGCTTGAAATTGAGGTTACACAATGAGCAGTTCTTC. This translates into CASSLKLRLHNEQFF.

Notes on this clonotype: A single base separates this from a much larger clone, so it may be a read error. The chain carries TRBV24-1 and TRBJ2-7, with a possible D match to TRBD1 (6 bases). This CDR3 spans 15 amino acids. CDR1 and CDR2 (germline): KGHDR, SFDVKD. Trimming took off 5 bases at V and 8 bases at J, with 21 bases between the two ends. The CDR3 nucleotides read TGTGCCACCAGTGCCCCCGGGACAAGGGTGTACCAGCAGTACTTC. Protein product: CATSAPGTRVYQQYF.

V is TRBV6-6 and J is TRBJ2-1, with a tentative D call TRBD2 (6 bases). V was cut by 6 bases and J by 7 bases, with 25 bases left in between. The CDR3 totals 17 residues. Germline V gene lookup returns CDR1 MNHNY and CDR2 SVGAGI (reference sequence). CDR3 residues: CASSTHRGLPAGNEQFF. DNA of the CDR3: TGTGCCAGCAGCACCCATAGGGGACTTCCCGCGGGGAATGAGCAGTTCTTC.

The V and J genes are TRBV7-6 and TRBJ1-5, with a weak D call TRBD1 (6 bases). Germline V gene data show CDR1 as SGHVS and CDR2 as FNYEAQ. This CDR3 has 14 residues. V was clipped by 4 bases and J by 3 bases, with 10 bases between them. The CDR3 bases are TGTGCCAGCAGCTCAGGACAGCCCAATCAGCCCCAGCATTTT. Translating gives CASSSGQPNQPQHF.

This CDR3 reads CASRGDSLNEQFF. The CDR3 bases are TGCGCCAGCAGAGGGGACTCCCTCAATGAGCAGTTCTTC. The chain links TRBV5-1 to TRBJ2-1, with a possible D match to TRBD2 (6 bases). This CDR3 spans 13 amino acids. V dropped 5 bases and J dropped 6 bases, with 12 bases sitting between them. Germline assignment: CDR1 SGHRS and CDR2 YFSETQ.

V usage is TRBV2 and J usage is TRBJ2-5; TRBD2 matches 12 bases. CDR1 is SNHLY and CDR2 is FYNNEI in the germline V gene. The CDR3 is 14 residues long. Unmatched junction bases numbered 3, after V lost 6 bases and J lost 4 bases. The CDR3 DNA reads TGTGCCAGCAGACTAGCGGGGGGACCAGAGACCCAGTACTTC. The encoded protein is CASRLAGGPETQYF.

This clonotype was seen a handful of times. The J gene is TRBJ2-2, the V gene TRBV19; TRBD1 matches 7 bases. With 3 bases clipped from V and 5 bases from J, the junction kept 0 bases outside the gene matches. Germline CDR1 reads LNHDA; CDR2 reads SQIVND (reference sequence). The CDR3 consists of 13 residues. DNA of the CDR3: TGTGCCAGTAGTATGGGACAGACCGGGGAGCTGTTTTTT. Translation: CASSMGQTGELFF. Filled out from reference TRBV19 and TRBJ2-2, the complete variable domain reads DGGITQSPKYLFRKEGQNVTLSCEQNLNHDAMYWYRQDPGQGLRLIYYSQIVNDFQKGDIAEGYSVSREKKESFPLTVTSAQKNPTAFYLCASSMGQTGELFFGEGSRLTVL.

In this sample, this clonotype turned up a few times. The genes are TRBV11-2 and TRBJ2-3, with 7 nucleotides matching TRBD1. V shed 5 bases and J 6 bases; nucleotides not matched to a gene: 5. The CDR3 extends over 13 amino acids. Germline lookup yields CDR1 SGHAT and CDR2 FQNNGV. Written as DNA, the CDR3 is TGTGCCAGCAGCCCGTGGACAGGTGATACGCAGTATTTT. Its protein product is CASSPWTGDTQYF.

The chain recombines TRBV20-1 with TRBJ1-5; 10 nucleotides align to TRBD1. This CDR3 region has 15 residues. The germline gives CDR1 DFQATT, CDR2 SNEGSKA (reference sequence). V gave up 6 bases and J gave up 2 bases; unmatched junction bases: 7. The CDR3 region has the DNA TGCAGTGCCGAAGACAGGGGGCGACGCAATCAGCCCCAGCATTTT. It encodes CSAEDRGRRNQPQHF.

CDR3 coding DNA: TGTGCCAGCAGTATGGGTTTGGAGACCCAGTACTTC. Its protein product is CASSMGLETQYF. V is TRBV12-3 or TRBV12-4 and J is TRBJ2-5; D gene unclear. V was shortened by 5 bases and J by 5 bases, with 9 bases between the two germline ends. The CDR3 loop spans 12 amino acids.

The chain recombines TRBV7-9 with TRBJ2-1; D ambiguous. Germline-derived CDR1 and CDR2 are SEHNR and FQNEAQ (reference sequence). The CDR3 spans 13 residues. Trimming left V 3 bases short and J 4 bases short, with 7 bases between. DNA for the CDR3: TGTGCCAGCAGCTTCGGCGAATACAATGAGCAGTTCTTC. It is translated as CASSFGEYNEQFF.

V usage is TRBV19 and J usage is TRBJ2-2, with 8 bases that match TRBD1. Germline V lookup: CDR1 LNHDA, CDR2 SQIVND (reference sequence). Trimming removed 6 bases from V and 3 bases from J; junction bases left unmatched: 6. The CDR3 contains 15 residues. Written as DNA, the CDR3 is TGTGCCAGTAGGCCACAGGGGGTCGACACCGGGGAGCTGTTTTTT. This encodes CASRPQGVDTGELFF.

The chain recombines TRBV19 with TRBJ2-1, with TRBD1 identical over 7 bases. V lost 1 base to trimming and J lost 10 bases; unmatched junction nucleotides: 4. This CDR3 has 13 residues. Germline assignment: CDR1 LNHDA and CDR2 SQIVND (reference sequence). CDR3 amino acids: CASSIGQGVEQFF. The CDR3 coding sequence is TGTGCCAGTAGTATAGGACAGGGAGTAGAGCAGTTCTTC.

This clonotype was observed a few times. This chain uses TRBV30 with TRBJ1-5, with D uncertain. The CDR3 extends over 14 amino acids. Trimming left V 0 bases short and J 5 bases short, with 11 bases between. Germline loops: CDR1 GTSNPN, CDR2 SVGIG (reference sequence). The DNA of the CDR3 is TGTGCCTGGAGTGTACGAGGGCGTGATCAGCCCCAGCATTTT. Its protein is CAWSVRGRDQPQHF. Full variable domain (rest looked up from reference TRBV30 and TRBJ1-5): SQTIHQWPATLVQPVGSPLSLECTVEGTSNPNLYWYRQAAGRGLQLLFYSVGIGQISSEVPQNLSASRPQDRQFILSSKKLLLSDSGFYLCAWSVRGRDQPQHFGDGTRLSIL.

The rearrangement joins TRBV10-3 to TRBJ2-6; D not resolved. CDR3 length: 18 residues. Germline CDR1 ENHRY, CDR2 SYGVKD. Trimming took 4 bases from V and 0 from J, leaving 16 bases between them. The CDR3 DNA reads TGTGCCATCAGTGGGCCCGGTTTACAGCGCTCTGGGGCCAACGTCCTGACTTTC. It specifies CAISGPGLQRSGANVLTF.

This clonotype was counted only a few times. The CDR3 sequence: CASSFSGGTNTGELFF. The CDR3 nucleotides are TGTGCCAGCAGCTTTAGCGGGGGAACGAACACCGGGGAGCTGTTTTTT. The rearrangement joins TRBV7-3 to TRBJ2-2, with 9 bases identical to TRBD2. The V gene end was trimmed by 3 bases and the J gene end by 0 bases; junction bases not matched to a gene: 2. Germline lookup yields CDR1 SGHTA and CDR2 FQGTGA. This CDR3 region has 16 residues.

The gene calls are TRBV5-5 and TRBJ1-4, with 7 bases aligning to TRBD1. The germline V gene encodes CDR1 SGHKS and CDR2 YYEKEE (reference sequence). With V trimmed by 6 bases and J by 6 bases, 11 bases remained unmatched. This CDR3 region has 15 residues. The CDR3 DNA follows: TGTGCCAGCACCCCTTTTGGGACAGAGTATGAAAAACTGTTTTTT. Protein product: CASTPFGTEYEKLFF.

In its sample, this clonotype was seen a few times. The gene calls are TRBV20-1 and TRBJ2-3, with 11 positions matching TRBD2. The CDR3 runs 15 residues. The V and J ends lost 4 bases and 7 bases, in that order; junction bases with no gene match: 10. Germline lookup yields CDR1 DFQATT and CDR2 SNEGSKA (reference sequence). This CDR3 is CSANPGTSGDYTQYF. DNA of the CDR3: TGCAGTGCTAATCCCGGGACTAGCGGCGACTATACGCAGTATTTT.

The chain is built from TRBV28 and TRBJ1-3; tentatively, D is TRBD1 (5 bases). The CDR3 consists of 16 residues. Germline V CDR1 and CDR2: MDHEN, SYDVKM. Trimming took off 3 bases at V and 0 bases at J, with 12 bases between the two ends. In DNA form, the CDR3 reads TGTGCCAGCAGTTTGAGGGGCCTGACCTCTGGAAACACCATATATTTT. Translating gives CASSLRGLTSGNTIYF.

There are a few counts of this clonotype. J is TRBJ2-1 and V is TRBV24-1; 8 positions agree with TRBD2. Germline trimming cut 10 bases from V and 3 bases from J; bases unmatched to any gene: 7. CDR1 and CDR2 from the germline V gene are KGHDR and SFDVKD. The CDR3 sequence is 14 residues long. The CDR3 region is CATGGLAGYNEQFF. For the CDR3, the DNA is TGTGCCACTGGTGGACTAGCCGGCTACAATGAGCAGTTCTTC.